This T cell receptor beta chain was retrieved from a study of CD8+CD57+ T cells in acquired aplastic anemia (dated by TCRdb to the late 2010s). Notes on the research overall: Extracted DNA from sorted CD4+ and CD8+ cells averaged approximately 3.4 ug, ranging from roughly 0.17 to 30 ug. CD8+CD57+ expansion was defined as frequency above the mean frequency observed in healthy subjects.

In the germline V gene (reference sequence), CDR1 corresponds to LNHDA and CDR2 to SQIVND. Inclusive of the bounding cysteine and phenylalanine, the CDR3 is 15 residues long. Only the CDR3 DNA is retained, 45 bases long and in frame from the first base. Relative to germline, V is 6 bases shorter and J is 0 bases shorter, with 12 bases between their ends. Genomic DNA was used as template for profiling of TCR beta VDJ combinations and CDR3 sequences. An Illumina HiSeq 2000 was used for TCR repertoire sequencing. The paper's processing steps were these. Repertoires were assessed using TRBV/TRBJ rearrangement plots, CDR3 size and DJ length profiles, and Simpson's diversity index. The immunodominant clone was defined as the most abundant DNA sequence in deep sequencing data. CDR3 amino acid sequences were screened for sharing across subjects and compared with published repertoires and the VDJdb database. The public reads were reprocessed in TCRdb via fastp at Q25 and MiXCR, keeping in-frame beta chains. Entries that share a CDR3 protein sequence are merged under the most common genes and DNA. The V and J calls and clone size are TCRdb's, not the authors'. Present in this sample are about 180,000 distinct CDR3 sequences, less than 50% of which were seen just once. 10% to 15% of the sample goes to the ten largest clones.

There are many counts of this clonotype. Its antigen is unknown. Base-call qualities are not available, and no considerably larger clone is one nucleotide away. Expansion of CD8+CD57+ cells had been shown by flow cytometry in the patients chosen for sequencing. Every patient had severe acquired aplastic anemia, diagnosed using the International Study of Aplastic Anemia and Agranulocytosis and Camitta criteria. No therapy had been received by the patients at the time of blood sampling. In the study, sorted CD4+ and CD8+ blood T cells from patients with severe aplastic anemia and from healthy subjects underwent deep sequencing of TCR repertoires. Patients were enrolled under clinicaltrials.gov protocols 00001620, 01623167, 00001397, 00071045, 00081523 and 00961064 in the USA. Ficoll-Paque density gradient centrifugation was used to isolate peripheral blood mononuclear cells. Before DNA was extracted, CD4+ and CD8+ T cells were sorted using either FACS or magnetic beads.

Study-wide findings and limitations: Although 25 to 30 CD8+ CDR3 sequences were shared by patients and controls, these sequences appeared highly expressed in patients and within the immunodominant clones of patients. Patients and healthy controls showed no significant difference in CD8+ Simpson's diversity (P=0.060).

The clonotype was recovered from a human donor with aplastic anemia. Recombination linked TRBV19 to TRBJ1-5; a weak D assignment points to TRBD1 (5 bases agree). Source material: sorted CD4+, CD8+, or CD8+CD57+ T cells (not recorded which) from PBMCs. Here the CDR3 is given as CASSPPTVSNQPQHF. At the DNA level, the sequence is TGTGCCAGTAGCCCCCCGACAGTTAGCAATCAGCCCCAGCATTTT. Outside the CDR3, residues come from the reference TRBV19 and TRBJ1-5 proteins, so the full variable domain is: DGGITQSPKYLFRKEGQNVTLSCEQNLNHDAMYWYRQDPGQGLRLIYYSQIVNDFQKGDIAEGYSVSREKKESFPLTVTSAQKNPTAFYLCASSPPTVSNQPQHFGDGTRLSIL.